The present T cell receptor beta chain was sequenced within a study of cytomegalovirus exposure and HLA in healthy donors. Looking at the study overall: Of several hundred genotyped donors, approximately 80% clustered with self-reported Caucasian donors.

In regard to this clone: The target antigen is unknown.

Regarding the study as a whole: Despite most TCR sequences being rare, some public TCRs occurred in many donors. Prior analysis indicated that the majority of TCR beta V segments exhibited productivity approximately 90% or approximately 30% of the time. When a later analysis was performed, an Asian-associated ancestry cluster reportedly had fewer N-insertions than the roughly 730-donor mean.

Both 60 Vbeta primers and 13 Jbeta primers went into the PCR. Assay: immunoSEQ multiplex PCR; the TCRdb copy retains only in-frame clones and omits some. The table records more than 95,000 clones, less than 85% of them present only once. This CDR3 is 16 amino acids long. Trimming cost V 0 bases and J 8 bases; bases outside gene matches: 9. CDR1 is SEHNR, CDR2 FQNEAQ, per germline (reference sequence). The sequence was obtained from a young man in good health and CMV-seropositive. The sequenced sample was PBMCs. The V and J genes are TRBV7-9 and TRBJ2-1; 8 bases are a match to TRBD2. The CDR3: CASSLAFLFGGDEQFF. The CDR3 nucleotides read TGTGCCAGCAGCTTAGCGTTTCTTTTCGGGGGGGATGAGCAGTTCTTC.